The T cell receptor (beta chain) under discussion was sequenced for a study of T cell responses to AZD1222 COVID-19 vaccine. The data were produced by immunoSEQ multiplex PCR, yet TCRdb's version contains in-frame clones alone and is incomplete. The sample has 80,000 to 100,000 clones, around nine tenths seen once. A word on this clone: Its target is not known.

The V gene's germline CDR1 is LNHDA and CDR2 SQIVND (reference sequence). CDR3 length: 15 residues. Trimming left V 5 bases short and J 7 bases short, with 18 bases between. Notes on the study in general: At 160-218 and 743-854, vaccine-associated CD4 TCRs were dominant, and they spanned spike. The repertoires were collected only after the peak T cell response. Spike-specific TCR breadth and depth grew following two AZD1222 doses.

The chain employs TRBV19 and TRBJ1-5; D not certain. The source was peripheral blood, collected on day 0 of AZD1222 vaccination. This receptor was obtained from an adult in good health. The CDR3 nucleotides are TGTGCCAGTAGTCCCCTTGTGAGTCCCACGCAGCCCCAGCATTTT. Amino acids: CASSPLVSPTQPQHF. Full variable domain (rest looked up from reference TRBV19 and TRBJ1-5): DGGITQSPKYLFRKEGQNVTLSCEQNLNHDAMYWYRQDPGQGLRLIYYSQIVNDFQKGDIAEGYSVSREKKESFPLTVTSAQKNPTAFYLCASSPLVSPTQPQHFGDGTRLSIL.